This TCR beta chain was retrieved from a study of shared clonotypes between healthy human individuals. The V end was cut by 4 bases, the J end by 4 bases, with 10 bases between. The CDR3 contains 13 residues. Germline V CDR1 and CDR2: SNHLY, FYNNEI. Only in-frame clones appear in the TCRdb table, and some are missing; sequencing was by immunoSEQ multiplex PCR. The sample records some 1.4 million clones, 96% being singletons. The chain uses TRBV2 and TRBJ1-2; no firm D call. This sequence originates from a man aged 30 to 45 in good health. The sequencing sample was made of naive CD4+ T cells sorted from blood. The subset here: CD45RA+ positively selected. The CDR3 nucleotides are TGTGCCAGCAGTGTGGGCCGGGCCTATGGCTACACCTTC. It is translated as CASSVGRAYGYTF.